This T cell receptor beta chain was profiled in a study of monozygotic twins with inflammatory bowel disease. Study-wide results and caveats: Healthy twins showed more clonotype sharing with others than IBD patients, especially patients with disease activity.

No T cells were sorted before total RNA was taken from whole blood. For this clonotype: Its antigen is unidentified.

Each TCR library consumed about 3,700 ng of total RNA. TCRdb re-called the 5' RACE reads, yielding one record per CDR3 amino acid sequence without DNA. This table holds approximately 400,000 distinct CDR3 sequences. The V gene's germline CDR1 is DFQATT and CDR2 SNEGSKA (reference sequence). The CDR3 covers 15 residues. The V call is TRBV20-1, the J call TRBJ2-3; TCRdb reports TRBD1, a call that lacks DNA to check it against. Sequenced sample: blood. The sequence derives from a human donor with ulcerative colitis or Crohn's disease, or a healthy co-twin of an affected twin (not recorded which). This CDR3 reads CSARTRGGSTDTQYF.